This TCR beta chain was identified during a study of blood T cell repertoires in COVID-19. Across the whole study: The samples span acute and convalescent COVID-19 from the United States, Italy and Spain.

Recruited during active infection, patients (from Seattle) were subsequently followed longitudinally. Only in-frame clones appear in the TCRdb table, and some are missing; sequencing was by immunoSEQ multiplex PCR. The top ten hold more than 1.2% of the sample, which has about 300,000 clones, approximately 84% seen once. This clone came up a few times. The sequence came from a human donor with COVID-19, enrolled during active disease. The donor label of this sample is uncertain. The sample consisted of peripheral blood.

CDR3 sequence: CASSLRRDYEQYF. For the CDR3, the DNA is TGCGCCAGCAGTCTCCGACGGGACTACGAGCAGTACTTC. The chain carries TRBV4-3 and TRBJ2-7; the D gene is possibly TRBD2 (5 bases). V was trimmed by 6 bases and J by 3 bases, leaving 12 bases between them. CDR1 and CDR2 from the germline V gene are LGHNA and YSLEER. The CDR3 consists of 13 residues.